The 27 T cell receptor beta chains in this list originate from one sample, sequenced in a study of blood T cells in healthy people across ages. For the second PCR, which ran for about 6 to 12 cycles, a sample-barcoded 5' primer and a J-beta primer mix were used. TCRdb re-derived calls from the 5' RACE reads in MiXCR, one entry per CDR3 protein. The sample holds approximately 1.5 million distinct CDR3 sequences; about 35% are singletons and the top ten take approximately 11%. Input material: blood. Receptors were obtained from a woman between 25 and 40 years old in good health.

The CDR3: CASSYGGPTEAFF. In DNA form, the CDR3 reads TGTGCCAGCAGTTACGGGGGGCCCACTGAAGCTTTCTTT. V gene TRBV28 combines with J gene TRBJ1-1, with D possibly TRBD1 on 6 matching bases. V lost 4 bases, J lost 4 bases, and 10 bases lay in between. The CDR3 extends over 13 amino acids. CDR1 is MDHEN and CDR2 is SYDVKM in the germline V gene.

The CDR3 is CASGYGDPGGGNQPQHF. The CDR3 DNA follows: TGTGCCAGCGGTTATGGGGACCCCGGAGGAGGCAATCAGCCCCAGCATTTT. This chain uses TRBV12-3 or TRBV12-4 with TRBJ1-5; a weak D match, TRBD1 (5 bases). The V and J ends lost 8 bases and 2 bases respectively, with 22 bases between them. This CDR3 is 17 amino acids long.

A note on this clonotype: This may arise from a read error, as a much more abundant clone is one base away. The chain couples TRBV20-1 to TRBJ1-2, with 8 bases fitting TRBD1. The CDR3 contains 13 residues. Per the germline V gene, CDR1 is DFQATT and CDR2 is SNEGSKA (reference sequence). V shed 1 base and J 3 bases; nucleotides not matched to a gene: 1. The CDR3 sequence: CSARGGQDYGYTF. CDR3 nucleotides: TGCAGTGCTAGAGGGGGACAGGACTATGGCTACACCTTC.

CDR3 region: CSALQTRGRTYEQYF. The CDR3 coding sequence is TGCAGTGCTCTACAGACTAGGGGAAGGACCTACGAGCAGTACTTC. V usage is TRBV20-1 and J usage is TRBJ2-7, with D maybe TRBD2 (6 bases). The V gene's germline CDR1 is DFQATT and CDR2 SNEGSKA (reference sequence). This CDR3 is 15 amino acids long. Trimming shortened V by 5 bases and J by 2 bases, and 19 bases separated the two germline ends.

The CDR3 DNA reads as TGTGCAACCTCTGGGGAGAGGGGGGCAGATACGCAGTATTTT. Its translation: CATSGERGADTQYF. The rearrangement joins TRBV6-6 to TRBJ2-3, with D perhaps matching TRBD1 or TRBD2 (6 bases each). The length of the CDR3 is 14 residues. Looked up from germline, CDR1 is MNHNY and CDR2 is SVGAGI (reference sequence).

The chain links TRBV29-1 to TRBJ2-1; 8 nucleotides agree with TRBD2. Looked up from germline, CDR1 is SQVTM and CDR2 is ANQGSEA. After removal of 1 base from V and 0 bases from J, the junction contained 5 bases not matched to a gene. The CDR3 is 16 amino acids. The CDR3 DNA reads TGCAGCGTTGAAGCCTTAGCGGGAAGCTCCTACAATGAGCAGTTCTTC. This encodes CSVEALAGSSYNEQFF.

This clonotype showed up just a few times. The chain employs TRBV28 and TRBJ2-1, with D maybe TRBD2 (5 bases). The germline V gene encodes CDR1 MDHEN and CDR2 SYDVKM. The CDR3 contains 15 residues. Trimming took 7 bases from V and 3 from J, leaving 16 bases between them. CDR3 protein: CASTTSEGSYNEQFF. CDR3 nucleotides: TGTGCCAGCACCACGTCAGAGGGCAGCTACAATGAGCAGTTCTTC.

The chain uses TRBV10-2 and TRBJ2-7; D not resolved. The germline gives CDR1 WSHSY, CDR2 SAAADI. Trimming pared 3 bases from V and 3 bases from J, leaving 6 bases between. This CDR3 region has 12 residues. The chain's CDR3 is CASSDMSYEQYF. The CDR3 DNA is TGCGCCAGCAGTGATATGAGCTACGAGCAGTACTTC.

The V call is TRBV7-2, the J call TRBJ2-7; the match to TRBD2 covers 9 bases. The ends lost 2 bases at V and 4 bases at J; junction bases unmatched: 6. Looked up from germline, CDR1 is SGHTA and CDR2 is FQGNSA. The CDR3 runs to 15 residues. The CDR3 DNA sequence: TGTGCCAGCAGCTTAAGCGGAGCGGGAGGATACGAGCAGTACTTC. This codes for CASSLSGAGGYEQYF. The whole variable domain, filled in from reference TRBV7-2 and TRBJ2-7, reads GAGVSQSPSNKVTEKGKDVELRCDPISGHTALYWYRQSLGQGLEFLIYFQGNSAPDKSGLPSDRFSAERTGGSVSTLTIQRTQQEDSAVYLCASSLSGAGGYEQYFGPGTRLTVT.

The chain joins TRBV10-3 to TRBJ2-4, with D possibly being TRBD1 (5 bases). CDR3 length equals 15 residues. Germline CDR1 ENHRY, CDR2 SYGVKD. V was trimmed by 3 bases and J by 1 base, leaving 10 bases between them. The CDR3 nucleotides read TGTGCCATCAGTGACCCAGGGATGGCCAAAAACATTCAGTACTTC. It translates to CAISDPGMAKNIQYF.

Points on this clonotype: A much larger clone differs by one base, so this may be a read error. The genes are TRBV29-1 and TRBJ2-7; 7 nucleotides line up with TRBD1. Germline assignment: CDR1 SQVTM and CDR2 ANQGSEA. This CDR3 contains 12 residues. J was trimmed by 2 bases and V by 7 bases; bases with no gene match: 5. The CDR3, as DNA: TGCAGCGGCGGACAGGATCCCTACGAGCAGTACTTC. This sequence encodes CSGGQDPYEQYF.

The chain joins TRBV28 to TRBJ2-1; D may be TRBD2 (5 bases). Germline V gene sequence: CDR1 MDHEN, CDR2 SYDVKM. The CDR3 loop spans 11 amino acids. The V end lost 3 bases, the J end lost 10 bases, and 7 bases lay between the germline ends. The chain's CDR3 is CASSLRAEQFF. CDR3 nucleotide sequence: TGTGCCAGCAGTTTGCGGGCGGAGCAGTTCTTC.

The chain is built from TRBV12-3 or TRBV12-4 and TRBJ1-2; no reliable D call. Deletions cut 6 bases from V and 8 bases from J, with 16 bases between. CDR3 length: 13 residues. Here the CDR3 reads CASSLDVSVGYTF. The CDR3 DNA follows: TGTGCCAGCAGCCTCGACGTATCTGTGGGCTACACCTTC.

The chain combines TRBV19 with TRBJ1-5; TRBD1 might be the D (6 bases). Trimming pared 6 bases from V and 0 bases from J, leaving 9 bases between. Germline CDR1 reads LNHDA; CDR2 reads SQIVND (reference sequence). The CDR3 length is 14 residues. The CDR3 here is CASRPDSSNQPQHF. In DNA form, the CDR3 reads TGTGCCAGTAGACCGGACAGTAGCAATCAGCCCCAGCATTTT.

The sample holds many counts of this clonotype. The chain employs TRBV29-1 and TRBJ2-7; the match to TRBD2 covers 7 bases. Germline CDR1 and CDR2: SQVTM and ANQGSEA. The CDR3 covers 12 residues. V gave up 8 bases and J gave up 0 bases; unmatched junction bases: 4. The CDR3 DNA follows: TGCAGCATGACTAGCAGCTCCTACGAGCAGTACTTC. This codes for CSMTSSSYEQYF.

The chain links TRBV25-1 to TRBJ1-1; TRBD1 agrees at 7 bases. CDR1 is MGHDK and CDR2 is SYGVNS in the germline V gene. Trimming removed 4 bases from V and 6 bases from J; junction bases left unmatched: 11. There are 15 residues in the CDR3. The CDR3 spells CASSGNRGLVAEAFF. The CDR3 region has the DNA TGTGCCAGCAGTGGCAACAGGGGCCTGGTCGCTGAAGCTTTCTTT.

This clonotype showed up just a few times. As DNA, the CDR3 is TGTGCCAGCCCCGAGGGAGCGGAACACACAGATACGCAGTATTTT. Its translation: CASPEGAEHTDTQYF. This chain uses TRBV9 with TRBJ2-3; TRBD2 is a possible D gene (5 bases). This CDR3 is built from 15 residues. Trimming pared 7 bases from V and 2 bases from J, leaving 17 bases between. The germline V gene encodes CDR1 SGDLS and CDR2 YYNGEE. The full variable domain, rest sourced from reference TRBV9 and TRBJ2-3, is DSGVTQTPKHLITATGQRVTLRCSPRSGDLSVYWYQQSLDQGLQFLIQYYNGEERAKGNILERFSAQQFPDLHSELNLSSLELGDSALYFCASPEGAEHTDTQYFGPGTRLTVL.

This clonotype has more than one count but fewer than ten. The CDR3 loop reads CASSQEFGGSTDTQYF. The CDR3 DNA follows: TGTGCCAGCAGCCAAGAATTCGGTGGGAGTACAGATACGCAGTATTTT. The chain combines TRBV4-2 with TRBJ2-3; D may be TRBD2 (5 bases). Trimming shortened V by 0 bases and J by 3 bases, and 13 bases separated the two germline ends. The CDR3 consists of 16 residues. From germline, CDR1 is LGHNA and CDR2 YNFKEQ.

The J gene is TRBJ1-1, the V gene TRBV20-1; possible D gene TRBD1, 5 bases. The CDR3 length is 14 residues. Trimming took 6 bases from V and 7 from J, leaving 21 bases between them. Germline CDR1 DFQATT, CDR2 SNEGSKA (reference sequence). The DNA for the CDR3 is TGCAGTGCCGGAGCGGTGGGGGGGTACAGTGAAGCTTTCTTT. It codes for CSAGAVGGYSEAFF.

A few counts support this clonotype. J is TRBJ1-1 and V is TRBV29-1; 7 bases match TRBD1. The ends lost 7 bases at V and 2 bases at J; junction bases unmatched: 10. The CDR3 is made up of 14 amino acids. Germline V CDR1 and CDR2: SQVTM, ANQGSEA. The DNA of the CDR3 is TGCAGCGCGACAGCCCGGACAGGAAACACTGAAGCTTTCTTT. This encodes CSATARTGNTEAFF.

This clonotype has just one count. Mismatch with germline at one junction end may stem from a read error. The chain combines TRBV20-1 with TRBJ2-3; TRBD2 matches at 10 bases. Germline lookup yields CDR1 DFQATT and CDR2 SNEGSKA (reference sequence). There are 16 residues in the CDR3. The CDR3: CNARAGLAGDTDTQYF. CDR3 nucleotides: TGCAATGCTAGAGCGGGGCTAGCGGGGGACACAGATACGCAGTATTTT.

Many counts were recorded for this clonotype. The DNA of the CDR3 is TGTGCCAGCAGTGTGCAAGACAATGAGCAGTTCTTC. It codes for CASSVQDNEQFF. The gene calls are TRBV2 and TRBJ2-1; no reliable D call. The CDR3 contains 12 residues. The V and J ends lost 4 bases and 5 bases respectively, with 6 bases between them. The germline CDR1 and CDR2 sequences are SNHLY and FYNNEI.

The chain recombines TRBV10-3 with TRBJ2-3; possible D gene TRBD2, 6 bases. The V and J ends lost 8 bases and 2 bases respectively, with 11 bases between them. The CDR3 consists of 13 residues. The germline V gene has CDR1 ENHRY and CDR2 SYGVKD. The CDR3 loop reads CAIGRGITDTQYF. The CDR3 DNA is TGTGCCATCGGACGGGGGATCACAGATACGCAGTATTTT.

This sequence joins TRBV2 and TRBJ2-3, with 8 bases identical to TRBD2. The CDR3 extends over 16 amino acids. Germline CDR1 SNHLY, CDR2 FYNNEI. With 0 bases clipped from V and 2 bases from J, the junction kept 4 bases outside the gene matches. The CDR3 DNA follows: TGTGCCAGCAGTGAAGCAAGAGCGGGGGCCACAGATACGCAGTATTTT. Its protein is CASSEARAGATDTQYF.

The chain uses TRBV4-1 and TRBJ1-2; 10 positions agree with TRBD1. This CDR3 has 17 residues. Per germline, CDR1 MGHRA and CDR2 YSYEKL. J gave up 8 bases and V 0 bases, and 12 bases lay outside the gene matches. The CDR3 DNA follows: TGCGCCAGCAGCCAAGATAGGGGACAGGGGATAGGTATCGGCTACACCTTC. Residues: CASSQDRGQGIGIGYTF.

The chain links TRBV2 to TRBJ2-1, with D possibly TRBD2 on 5 matching bases. The germline CDR1 and CDR2 sequences are SNHLY and FYNNEI. The CDR3 runs 14 residues. With 7 bases removed from V and 6 bases from J, the gap between germline ends came to 16 bases. CDR3 in DNA: TGTGCCAGCAATGTTCTTAGAGAGGGCAATGAGCAGTTCTTC. Protein sequence: CASNVLREGNEQFF.

This clonotype was counted ten times or more. The V and J genes are TRBV4-1 and TRBJ2-1; D uncertain. The CDR3 is 13 amino acids. Trimming took off 3 bases at V and 9 bases at J, with 12 bases between the two ends. Germline loops: CDR1 MGHRA, CDR2 YSYEKL. CDR3 region: CASSHGTAVEQFF. The CDR3, as DNA: TGCGCCAGCAGCCATGGTACTGCGGTTGAGCAGTTCTTC.